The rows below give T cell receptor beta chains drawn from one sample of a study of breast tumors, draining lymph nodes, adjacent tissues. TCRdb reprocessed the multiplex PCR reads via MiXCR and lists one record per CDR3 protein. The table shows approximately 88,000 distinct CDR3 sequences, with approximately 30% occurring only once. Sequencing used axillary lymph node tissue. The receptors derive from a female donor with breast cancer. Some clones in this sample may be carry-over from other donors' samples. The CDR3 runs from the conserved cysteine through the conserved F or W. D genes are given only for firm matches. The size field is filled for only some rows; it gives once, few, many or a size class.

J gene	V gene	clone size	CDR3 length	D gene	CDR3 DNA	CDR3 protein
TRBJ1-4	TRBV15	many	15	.	TGTGCCACCAGCAGAGGGGGGGTGATGGATGAAAAACTGTTTTTT	CATSRGGVMDEKLFF
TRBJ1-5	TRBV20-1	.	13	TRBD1	TGCAGTGCCGGGAGGACAGGGGGGCAGCCCCAGCATTTT	CSAGRTGGQPQHF
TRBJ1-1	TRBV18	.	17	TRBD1	TGTGCCAGCTCACCAAGACAGGGGAAGGAAATGAACACTGAAGCTTTCTTT	CASSPRQGKEMNTEAFF
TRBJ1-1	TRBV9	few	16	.	TGTGCCAGCAGCGTAGATGGAGGGAGTAAGGCCACTGAAGCTTTCTTT	CASSVDGGSKATEAFF
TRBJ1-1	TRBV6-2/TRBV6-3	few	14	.	TGTGCCAGCCGACACTCCAGGGTTCTCCCTGAAGCTTTCTTT	CASRHSRVLPEAFF
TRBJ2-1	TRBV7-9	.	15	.	TGTGCCAGCAGGCTGGTACGCGAGACATACAATGAGCAGTTCTTC	CASRLVRETYNEQFF
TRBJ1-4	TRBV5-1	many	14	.	TGCGCCAGCAGCTTGGCCGGGGGAGGTGAAAAACTGTTTTTT	CASSLAGGGEKLFF
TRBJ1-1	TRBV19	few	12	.	TGTGCCAGTAACCAGGGCGGAACTGAAGCTTTCTTT	CASNQGGTEAFF
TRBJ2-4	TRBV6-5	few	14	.	TGTGCCAGCAGGCCCCAGGGGGCCAAAAACATTCAGTACTTC	CASRPQGAKNIQYF
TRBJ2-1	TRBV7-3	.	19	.	.	CASSFYICSAWTDYNEQFF
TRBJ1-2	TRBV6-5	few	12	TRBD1	TGTGCCAGCTCCCCAGGGGGCGATGGCTACACCTTC	CASSPGGDGYTF
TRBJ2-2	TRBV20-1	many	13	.	TGCAGCATCTATGGGCCGAACACCGGGGAGCTGTTTTTT	CSIYGPNTGELFF
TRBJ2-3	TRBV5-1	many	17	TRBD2	TGCGCCAGCAGCTTTGAGGCGGGAGTGGGTAGCACAGATACGCAGTATTTT	CASSFEAGVGSTDTQYF
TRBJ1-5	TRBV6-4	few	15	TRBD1	TGTGCCAGCAGCGTTGGACAGGGCGGGAGTCAGCCCCAGCATTTT	CASSVGQGGSQPQHF
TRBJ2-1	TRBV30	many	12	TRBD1	TGTGCCTGGAGTGTGGTGGGACAGGGTCCGTTCTTC	CAWSVVGQGPFF
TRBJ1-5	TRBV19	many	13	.	TGTGCCAGCTTTGATTGGGGGGGAGTGCCCCAGCATTTT	CASFDWGGVPQHF
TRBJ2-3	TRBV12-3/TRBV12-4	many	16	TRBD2	TGTGCCAGCTACCCGGGGGGGGTAACTAGCACAGATACGCAGTATTTT	CASYPGGVTSTDTQYF
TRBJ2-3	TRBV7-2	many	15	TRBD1	TGTGCCAGCAGCCGACTTGGACAGGATACAGATACGCAGTATTTT	CASSRLGQDTDTQYF
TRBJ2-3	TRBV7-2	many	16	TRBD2	TGTGCCAGCAGCTTAAGGAGCGGGAGGGCCGGAGATACGCAGTATTTT	CASSLRSGRAGDTQYF
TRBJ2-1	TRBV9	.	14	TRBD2	TGTGCCAGCAGCTTGATAGCGGGGGTTGATGAGCAGTCCTTC	CASSLIAGVDEQSF